This TCR beta chain was obtained from a study of radiotherapy plus CTLA-4 blockade in lung cancer. CDR1 is SEHNR and CDR2 is FQNEAQ in the germline V gene (reference sequence). This CDR3 has 15 amino acids. V was pared by 6 bases and J by 0 bases, with 6 bases of the junction left unmatched. This clone has only one observation. Its antigen is unidentified. Generated by immunoSEQ multiplex PCR, the TCRdb table keeps only in-frame clones and is missing some. The data show 35,000 to 45,000 clones, over 60% seen once. Whole-study findings and limits: Response was reportedly best predicted by early blood T cell clone dynamics, with interferon-beta.

The receptor was isolated from a human donor with non-small cell lung cancer who had stable disease on radiotherapy plus ipilimumab. This sequence joins TRBV7-9 and TRBJ2-3, with 7 positions matching TRBD1. Sequenced here: peripheral blood, sampled from a patient treated with radiotherapy plus ipilimumab. The CDR3 loop reads CASRMDRFSTDTQYF. CDR3 in DNA: TGTGCCAGCAGAATGGACAGGTTTAGCACAGATACGCAGTATTTT.